The next 9 T cell receptor beta chains were all read from a single sample in a study of T-cell reconstitution after alpha-beta-depleted transplantation in children. Construction of the TCRbeta library involved unique molecular identifiers. MiXCR, run by TCRdb on the PCR reads, gives a single entry per CDR3 protein. The sample has around 450,000 distinct CDR3 sequences; about 40% are singletons. This sample comprised PBMCs, obtained before TCRalphabeta/CD19-depleted stem cell transplant. The receptors were sampled from a girl aged 2-15 years with aplastic anemia, due to receive a stem cell transplant.

The chain has TRBV7-2 and TRBJ2-6, with a tentative D call TRBD2 (6 bases). The V and J ends lost 5 bases and 0 bases respectively, with 14 bases between them. This CDR3 comprises 17 residues. The germline gives CDR1 SGHTA, CDR2 FQGNSA. This CDR3 reads CASSPPGLSSGANVLTF. The CDR3 DNA sequence: TGTGCCAGCAGCCCTCCGGGACTGAGCTCTGGGGCCAACGTCCTGACTTTC.

The chain is built from TRBV6-6 and TRBJ1-1; a weak D match, TRBD1 (5 bases). Trimming took off 8 bases at V and 6 bases at J, with 7 bases between the two ends. From germline, CDR1 is MNHNY and CDR2 SVGAGI (reference sequence). The length of the CDR3 is 10 residues. CDR3: CASGGAEAFF. The CDR3 coding sequence is TGTGCCAGCGGGGGTGCTGAAGCTTTCTTT.

In regard to this clonotype: Just one base apart from a much larger clone, this may be a read error. The DNA for the CDR3 is TGTGCCACCAGCAGAGTTAGGGGGAGTTCCGAGACCCAGTACTTC. It is translated as CATSRVRGSSETQYF. The chain is built from TRBV15 and TRBJ2-5; a weak D match, TRBD1 (6 bases). Trimming shortened V by 1 base and J by 5 bases, and 14 bases separated the two germline ends. Germline assignment: CDR1 LNHNV and CDR2 YYDKDF (reference sequence). The CDR3 consists of 15 residues.

This chain joins TRBV15 and TRBJ1-1, with TRBD1 identical over 9 bases. Per the germline V gene, CDR1 is LNHNV and CDR2 is YYDKDF (reference sequence). The CDR3 loop spans 19 amino acids. Trimming removed 6 bases from V and 2 bases from J; junction bases left unmatched: 19. The CDR3 sequence is CATSPRGGLYRGRNTEAFF. DNA for the CDR3: TGTGCCACCAGTCCGAGGGGGGGTCTCTACAGGGGGCGCAACACTGAAGCTTTCTTT.

There are a few counts of this clonotype. The rearrangement links TRBV20-1 to TRBJ1-3; D might be TRBD1 (6 bases). CDR1 and CDR2 (germline): DFQATT, SNEGSKA (reference sequence). The CDR3 runs 15 residues. The V gene lost 4 bases and the J gene lost 0 bases, with 13 bases spanning the gap. CDR3 nucleotide sequence: TGCAGTGCTACCAGACAGGTCCTCTCTGGAAACACCATATATTTT. It specifies CSATRQVLSGNTIYF.

This clonotype was seen just once. J is TRBJ1-1 and V is TRBV20-1, with D possibly being TRBD1 (6 bases). The length of the CDR3 is 13 residues. Germline assignment: CDR1 DFQATT and CDR2 SNEGSKA (reference sequence). The germline V and J ends were trimmed by 5 bases and 6 bases, with 16 bases remaining between them. CDR3: CSAWGGGPPEAFF. The DNA of the CDR3 is TGCAGTGCTTGGGGTGGGGGGCCCCCTGAAGCTTTCTTT.

This clonotype was recorded a few times. This chain connects TRBV2 to TRBJ2-1, with D maybe TRBD1 (5 bases). This CDR3 has 13 amino acids. Trimming took 6 bases from V and 6 from J, leaving 12 bases between them. Germline V gives CDR1 SNHLY, CDR2 FYNNEI. DNA for the CDR3: TGTGCCAGCAGAGAGCGTAGGGGCAATGAGCAGTTCTTC. Protein product: CASRERRGNEQFF.

This chain connects TRBV5-6 to TRBJ1-5, with a possible D match to TRBD1 (5 bases). The CDR3 is 14 residues long. Trimming left V 2 bases short and J 5 bases short, with 11 bases between. Germline values: CDR1 SGHDT, CDR2 YYEEEE. The CDR3 is CASSFRQSHQPQHF. The CDR3 DNA reads as TGTGCCAGCAGCTTTCGACAGAGCCATCAGCCCCAGCATTTT.

This clonotype was observed a few times. V gene TRBV28 combines with J gene TRBJ1-5; possible D gene TRBD1, 6 bases. The CDR3 totals 15 residues. Germline CDR1 reads MDHEN; CDR2 reads SYDVKM. Trimming took off 5 bases at V and 7 bases at J, with 18 bases between the two ends. For the CDR3, the DNA is TGTGCCAGCAGTCGGGCACAGGGAAGGTACCAGCCCCAGCATTTT. As protein: CASSRAQGRYQPQHF.